These 12 T cell receptor beta chains share one sample of origin, sequenced in a study of T cells in Graves' hyperthyroidism and ophthalmopathy. Authors of the study amplified TCR beta CDR3 regions from RNA transcripts. Researchers ran a first-round RT-PCR on the TCR CDR3 using the HTBI primer set. MiXCR, run by TCRdb on the multiplex PCR reads, gives a single entry per CDR3 protein. The sample has a few hundred thousand distinct CDR3 sequences; about 14% are singletons. The source material was blood. The origin of the receptors is a woman younger than 45 with Graves' ophthalmopathy.

This clonotype came up many times. CDR3 sequence: CASCIGTYNEQFF. The DNA for the CDR3 is TGTGCCAGCTGCATAGGGACCTACAATGAGCAGTTCTTC. The chain joins TRBV5-6 to TRBJ2-1, with D unresolved. Per germline, CDR1 SGHDT and CDR2 YYEEEE. The CDR3 consists of 13 residues. V was trimmed by 7 bases and J by 2 bases, leaving 10 bases between them.

This clonotype was seen a single time. V and J are TRBV10-1 and TRBJ2-2; the D is unclear. The CDR3 spans 12 residues. V lost 1 base, J lost 6 bases, and 3 bases lay in between. Germline V gene data show CDR1 as WNHNN and CDR2 as SYGVQD (reference sequence). CDR3 region: CASSEWAGELFF. The CDR3 DNA is TGCGCCAGCAGTGAGTGGGCCGGGGAGCTGTTTTTT.

This clonotype was seen repeatedly, ten times or more. The chain has TRBV2 and TRBJ2-2; D possibly uses TRBD1 or TRBD2 (5 bases each). The V gene's germline CDR1 is SNHLY and CDR2 FYNNEI. The CDR3 spans 13 residues. Trimming cost V 6 bases and J 7 bases, with 12 bases left between them. CDR3 sequence reads: CASRPGGVGELFF. In nucleotides, the CDR3 is TGTGCCAGCAGGCCTGGGGGAGTCGGGGAGCTGTTTTTT.

This clonotype was observed at least ten times. The rearrangement links TRBV13 to TRBJ1-6, with D maybe TRBD1 (5 bases). V shed 5 bases and J shed 11 bases, with 16 bases lying between them. Germline CDR1 reads PRHDT; CDR2 reads FYEKMQ (reference sequence). The CDR3 sequence is 14 residues long. CDR3 amino acids: CASSLRDRDPPLHF. For the CDR3, the DNA is TGTGCCAGCAGCCTCCGGGACCGCGACCCACCCCTCCACTTT. The full variable domain, rest sourced from reference TRBV13 and TRBJ1-6, is AAGVIQSPRHLIKEKRETATLKCYPIPRHDTVYWYQQGPGQDPQFLISFYEKMQSDKGSIPDRFSAQQFSDYHSELNMSSLELGDSALYFCASSLRDRDPPLHFGNGTRLTVT.

This clonotype was seen more than once but under ten times. DNA for the CDR3: TGTGCCAGTAGCGCCACCGGGACAGCGAATGAGCAGTTCTTC. Translated, it gives CASSATGTANEQFF. The rearrangement joins TRBV19 to TRBJ2-1; TRBD1 aligns across 7 bases. The germline V gene encodes CDR1 LNHDA and CDR2 SQIVND (reference sequence). This CDR3 is 14 amino acids long. V was clipped by 6 bases and J by 7 bases; unmatched bases: 9.

The table lists this clonotype with many counts. V gene TRBV13 combines with J gene TRBJ1-1; D is unclear. The germline CDR1 and CDR2 sequences are PRHDT and FYEKMQ (reference sequence). CDR3 length: 12 amino acids. V was shortened by 5 bases and J by 6 bases, with 10 bases between the two germline ends. The DNA of the CDR3 is TGTGCCAGCAGCGAAACGTACGCTGAAGCTTTCTTT. Amino acids: CASSETYAEAFF.

The J gene is TRBJ1-6, the V gene TRBV7-2; 7 positions match TRBD1. Germline V CDR1 and CDR2: SGHTA, FQGNSA. Unmatched junction bases numbered 8, after V lost 5 bases and J lost 7 bases. The CDR3 totals 15 residues. Here the CDR3 reads CASSPPTGLNSPLHF. Here the CDR3 DNA reads TGTGCCAGCAGCCCTCCGACAGGGTTGAATTCACCCCTCCACTTT.

This chain uses TRBV7-9 with TRBJ1-1; D is unresolved. The CDR3 is 14 amino acids. V was clipped by 2 bases and J by 2 bases, with 9 bases between them. Germline V gene lookup returns CDR1 SEHNR and CDR2 FQNEAQ (reference sequence). This chain's CDR3 is CASSLTGFNTEAFF. The CDR3 DNA is TGTGCCAGCAGCTTAACGGGGTTCAACACTGAAGCTTTCTTT. The entire variable domain, with the rest obtained from reference TRBV7-9 and TRBJ1-1, is as follows: DTGVSQNPRHKITKRGQNVTFRCDPISEHNRLYWYRQTLGQGPEFLTYFQNEAQLEKSRLLSDRFSAERPKGSFSTLEIQRTEQGDSAMYLCASSLTGFNTEAFFGQGTRLTVV.

The chain recombines TRBV19 with TRBJ1-5; D possibly corresponds to TRBD1 (5 bases). The CDR3 length is 16 residues. With 7 bases removed from V and 3 bases from J, the gap between germline ends came to 19 bases. Germline CDR1 is LNHDA and CDR2 is SQIVND (reference sequence). CDR3 protein: CASTKGWGTLNQPQHF. The CDR3 nucleotides read TGTGCCAGTACCAAAGGGTGGGGGACTCTCAATCAGCCCCAGCATTTT. Full variable domain (remainder filled in from reference TRBV19 and TRBJ1-5): DGGITQSPKYLFRKEGQNVTLSCEQNLNHDAMYWYRQDPGQGLRLIYYSQIVNDFQKGDIAEGYSVSREKKESFPLTVTSAQKNPTAFYLCASTKGWGTLNQPQHFGDGTRLSIL.

This clonotype was counted ten times or more. The chain recombines TRBV7-8 with TRBJ1-5; D might be TRBD1 (5 bases). V lost 6 bases, J lost 8 bases, and 11 bases lay in between. CDR1 is SGHVS, CDR2 FQNEAQ, per germline. The CDR3 has 12 amino acids. CDR3 residues: CASSPSREPQHF. CDR3 DNA: TGTGCCAGCAGTCCCTCCAGGGAGCCCCAGCATTTT.

About this clonotype itself: A read error is possible here, since a much larger clone lies one base away. The V gene is TRBV6-1, the J gene TRBJ1-1; D remains unclear. The V end was cut by 6 bases, the J end by 6 bases, with 8 bases between. In germline, CDR1 is MNHNS, CDR2 SASEGT. CDR3 length: 11 residues. Here the CDR3 reads CASSERPEAFF. The CDR3 nucleotides read TGTGCCAGCAGCGAACGCCCTGAAGCTTTCTTT.

This rearrangement joins TRBV15 to TRBJ1-6, with D maybe TRBD1 (6 bases). Germline lookup yields CDR1 LNHNV and CDR2 YYDKDF (reference sequence). The CDR3 is 18 residues long. The V and J ends lost 2 bases and 0 bases respectively, with 14 bases between them. CDR3 in DNA: TGTGCCACCAGCAGAAAACAGGGCTCCAGCTCCTATAATTCACCCCTCCACTTT. Encoded protein: CATSRKQGSSSYNSPLHF.